Below, 4 T cell receptor beta chains from the same sample are listed, as sequenced in a study of post-analysis software for immune sequencing data. Study-level findings and limits: Five or six TRBV segments appeared more often in patients than in controls, and TRBV5-6, TRBV5-1 and TRBV20-1 were among these.

Incorporated into the TCR beta cDNA libraries were unique molecular identifiers, which served to reduce PCR and sequencing biases. Each CDR3 protein gets one entry after TCRdb re-called the PCR reads with MiXCR. Here the sample spans approximately 730,000 distinct CDR3 sequences, about half being singletons. No antigens are known for them. Sequenced input: blood. The receptors were gathered from a girl aged 10 to 17 with multiple sclerosis.

This chain uses TRBV12-3 or TRBV12-4 with TRBJ2-1; D ambiguous. The CDR3 is made up of 13 amino acids. The V end was cut by 2 bases, the J end by 10 bases, with 12 bases between. As DNA, the CDR3 is TGTGCCAGCAGTTTACTAGTACTGGTCGAGCAGTTCTTC. It is translated as CASSLLVLVEQFF.

The chain combines TRBV7-3 with TRBJ2-1; 10 bases are a match to TRBD2. V trimming: 1 base; J trimming: 2 bases; junction bases outside the gene matches: 8. Germline CDR1 and CDR2: SGHTA and FQGTGA. This CDR3 has 18 amino acids. The CDR3 is CASSLMGGLAGAYNEQFF. Written as DNA, the CDR3 is TGTGCCAGCAGCTTAATGGGAGGGCTAGCGGGAGCCTACAATGAGCAGTTCTTC.

The chain uses TRBV2 and TRBJ2-1, with D possibly TRBD1 on 6 matching bases. V shed 5 bases and J shed 7 bases, with 15 bases lying between them. The CDR3 has 14 residues. Germline V gives CDR1 SNHLY, CDR2 FYNNEI. The CDR3 sequence: CASSKGGRGNEQFF. The CDR3 region has the DNA TGTGCCAGCAGTAAGGGTGGCAGGGGTAATGAGCAGTTCTTC.

The sample holds one count of this clonotype. V is TRBV18 and J is TRBJ2-1; 8 bases are shared with TRBD1. CDR1 KGHSH and CDR2 LQKENI come from the germline V gene. V dropped 2 bases and J dropped 5; count of bases not matched to a gene: 5. This CDR3 is 15 amino acids long. CDR3 bases: TGTGCCAGCTCACCAGAGACAGGGGTAAACAATGAGCAGTTCTTC. This encodes CASSPETGVNNEQFF.